A single sample is the source of the 19 T cell receptor beta chains below, sequenced in a study of OX40 agonist ivuxolimab in advanced cancers. Measured with immunoSEQ multiplex PCR; TCRdb has only the in-frame clones, and not every one. The table includes about 76,000 clones, roughly 91% detected once. The starting material was CD4+ or CD8+ T cells sorted from blood, obtained in a trial of the OX40 agonist ivuxolimab. These receptors all come from an adult with an advanced solid tumor such as melanoma, head and neck, liver or kidney cancer.

The J gene is TRBJ1-2, the V gene TRBV5-4; D call uncertain. This CDR3 comprises 13 residues. The germline V gene has CDR1 SGHNT and CDR2 YYREEE (reference sequence). V shed 2 bases and J shed 4 bases, with 9 bases lying between them. CDR3 nucleotides: TGTGCCAGCAGCTTTAAATCCGTCTATGGCTACACCTTC. It encodes CASSFKSVYGYTF.

The rearrangement joins TRBV5-6 to TRBJ2-3; D possibly matches TRBD1 or TRBD2 (5 bases each). The CDR3 contains 13 residues. In germline, CDR1 is SGHDT, CDR2 YYEEEE. The germline V and J ends were trimmed by 5 bases and 6 bases, with 13 bases remaining between them. CDR3 nucleotides: TGTGCCAGCAGGGTCTGGGGGACGGATACGCAGTATTTT. As protein: CASRVWGTDTQYF.

V usage is TRBV27 and J usage is TRBJ2-1, with 9 bases identical to TRBD2. V gave up 6 bases and J gave up 3 bases; unmatched junction bases: 6. CDR1 MNHEY and CDR2 SMNVEV come from the germline V gene (reference sequence). There are 15 residues in the CDR3. The CDR3: CASRPLAGHYNEQFF. CDR3 DNA sequence: TGTGCCAGCAGGCCACTAGCGGGCCACTACAATGAGCAGTTCTTC.

The chain employs TRBV7-2 and TRBJ2-7; tentatively, D is TRBD1 (5 bases). CDR1 is SGHTA and CDR2 is FQGNSA in the germline V gene. Trimming pared 1 base from V and 3 bases from J, leaving 10 bases between. This CDR3 contains 14 residues. CDR3 in DNA: TGTGCCAGCAGCTTAGATTGGGGCTTCTACGAGCAGTACTTC. It codes for CASSLDWGFYEQYF. Full variable domain (rest looked up from reference TRBV7-2 and TRBJ2-7): GAGVSQSPSNKVTEKGKDVELRCDPISGHTALYWYRQSLGQGLEFLIYFQGNSAPDKSGLPSDRFSAERTGGSVSTLTIQRTQQEDSAVYLCASSLDWGFYEQYFGPGTRLTVT.

The chain couples TRBV7-9 to TRBJ2-7; D is possibly TRBD2 (5 bases). Germline V CDR1 and CDR2: SEHNR, FQNEAQ (reference sequence). V was pared by 1 base and J by 5 bases, with 9 bases between. The CDR3 is 13 amino acids. The DNA of the CDR3 is TGTGCCAGCAGCTTAGAGGGAGCGGACGAGCAGTACTTC. This encodes CASSLEGADEQYF.

The chain has TRBV28 and TRBJ2-7; D not certain. This CDR3 has 15 amino acids. Germline assignment: CDR1 MDHEN and CDR2 SYDVKM. V lost 6 bases and J lost 0, with 15 bases in between. The CDR3 DNA is TGTGCCAGCAGCCCTCCTTCTGCTCTCTCCTACGAGCAGTACTTC. It is translated as CASSPPSALSYEQYF.

The chain combines TRBV7-9 with TRBJ1-1, with TRBD1 matching 8 bases. CDR3 length: 13 residues. Germline CDR1 and CDR2: SEHNR and FQNEAQ (reference sequence). V shed 6 bases, J shed 5 bases, and the junction held 5 bases outside the gene matches. The CDR3 region is CASSPGGRTEAFF. The CDR3, as DNA: TGTGCCAGCAGTCCAGGGGGCCGAACTGAAGCTTTCTTT.

This clone was detected only once. The chain joins TRBV19 to TRBJ2-7, with TRBD2 matching over 8 bases. Germline CDR1 is LNHDA and CDR2 is SQIVND (reference sequence). The CDR3 totals 15 residues. Trimming cost V 5 bases and J 0 bases; bases outside gene matches: 6. The CDR3 region has the DNA TGTGCCAGTAGTCCCGTCACTAGCGGCTCCTACGAGCAGTACTTC. Its translation is CASSPVTSGSYEQYF.

V is TRBV2 and J is TRBJ2-1; D not resolved. Trimming took off 1 base at V and 8 bases at J, with 18 bases between the two ends. The CDR3 has 16 residues. Looked up from germline, CDR1 is SNHLY and CDR2 is FYNNEI. CDR3 sequence reads: CASSEDSPLLHHEQFF. The CDR3 DNA is TGTGCCAGCAGTGAAGACTCCCCGCTCTTACACCATGAGCAGTTCTTC.

The V gene is TRBV4-1, the J gene TRBJ1-1, with D unclear. Germline-derived CDR1 and CDR2 are MGHRA and YSYEKL. Between the trimmed V and J ends, which lost 2 bases and 0 bases, there was a span of 10 bases. This CDR3 contains 15 residues. This CDR3 is CASSQWAAMNTEAFF. The CDR3 DNA sequence: TGCGCCAGCAGCCAATGGGCCGCCATGAACACTGAAGCTTTCTTT.

The rearrangement joins TRBV7-9 to TRBJ2-7; 7 positions match TRBD1. From germline, CDR1 is SEHNR and CDR2 FQNEAQ (reference sequence). With V trimmed by 5 bases and J by 0 bases, 4 bases remained unmatched. This CDR3 contains 14 residues. CDR3 residues: CASSGGQSSYEQYF. The CDR3 DNA sequence: TGTGCCAGCAGCGGGGGACAGTCCTCCTACGAGCAGTACTTC.

This chain uses TRBV5-4 with TRBJ2-1, with 8 bases aligning to TRBD2. Per germline, CDR1 SGHNT and CDR2 YYREEE (reference sequence). The CDR3 contains 15 residues. V gave up 4 bases and J gave up 6 bases; unmatched junction bases: 9. This chain's CDR3 is CASSHGTRSGNEQFF. Here the CDR3 DNA reads TGTGCCAGCAGCCACGGGACTAGGTCGGGCAATGAGCAGTTCTTC.

The rearrangement links TRBV28 to TRBJ2-3, with D maybe TRBD1 (5 bases). CDR1 MDHEN and CDR2 SYDVKM come from the germline V gene. Trimming removed 5 bases at V and 2 bases at J, with 14 bases between. The CDR3 totals 15 residues. The CDR3, as DNA: TGTGCCAGCAGTACCCGAGACAGTCACACAGATACGCAGTATTTT. The encoded protein is CASSTRDSHTDTQYF.

The chain joins TRBV5-4 to TRBJ1-1; D is perhaps TRBD1 (6 bases). The CDR3 extends over 14 amino acids. Deletions cut 3 bases from V and 5 bases from J, with 14 bases between. Germline values: CDR1 SGHNT, CDR2 YYREEE (reference sequence). Here the CDR3 DNA reads TGTGCCAGCAGCTCCCTCACAGGGCGGACTGAAGCTTTCTTT. This gives the protein CASSSLTGRTEAFF.

V gene TRBV7-2 combines with J gene TRBJ2-1; D is unresolved. CDR1 SGHTA and CDR2 FQGNSA come from the germline V gene. The CDR3 length is 11 residues. V shed 1 base and J shed 6 bases, with 1 base lying between them. The CDR3 spells CASSLVNEQFF. The CDR3, as DNA: TGTGCCAGCAGCTTAGTCAATGAGCAGTTCTTC.

CDR3 sequence (DNA): TGTGCCACCCAACAAGGGGGGGACTATAATTCACCCCTCCACTTT. This codes for CATQQGGDYNSPLHF. This chain uses TRBV19 with TRBJ1-6; tentatively, D is TRBD1 (6 bases). CDR1 is LNHDA and CDR2 is SQIVND in the germline V gene (reference sequence). V was cut by 10 bases and J by 3 bases, with 16 bases left in between. The CDR3 length is 15 residues.

The rearrangement uses TRBV4-1 and TRBJ1-4; D may be TRBD1 (5 bases). Germline CDR1 is MGHRA and CDR2 is YSYEKL. Trimming cost V 1 base and J 6 bases, with 15 bases left between them. The CDR3 contains 16 residues. In nucleotides, the CDR3 is TGCGCCAGCAGCCAAGGCTCCGGGACCGGAGATGAAAAACTGTTTTTT. It is translated as CASSQGSGTGDEKLFF.

This rearrangement joins TRBV10-2 to TRBJ2-2, with 8 bases aligning to TRBD2. Germline V gives CDR1 WSHSY, CDR2 SAAADI. The CDR3 sequence is 15 residues long. The junction had 10 bases not matched to a gene; V was cut back by 6 bases and J by 7 bases. The CDR3 DNA reads TGCGCCAGCAGCTGGCGGGGGGCTGGGGACGGGGAGCTGTTTTTT. Translated, it gives CASSWRGAGDGELFF.

The V call is TRBV9, the J call TRBJ2-3; D ambiguous. Trimming left V 3 bases short and J 5 bases short, with 10 bases between. CDR1 and CDR2 (germline): SGDLS, YYNGEE. CDR3 length: 13 residues. The CDR3 protein is CASSGNTVDTQYF. DNA for the CDR3: TGTGCCAGCAGCGGGAACACAGTAGATACGCAGTATTTT.